The 22 T cell receptor beta chains below come from one sample, sequenced in a study of cytomegalovirus exposure and HLA in healthy donors. Primers: 60 Vbeta forward and 13 Jbeta reverse. Profiling relied on immunoSEQ multiplex PCR, and the TCRdb table lists in-frame clones only, not all of them. The sample yields 150,000 to 200,000 clones, over 75% seen once. The sample consisted of PBMCs. These receptors originate from a woman aged 45-65 years in good health and CMV-seronegative.

The chain uses TRBV10-3 and TRBJ2-1; no reliable D call. Germline CDR1 is ENHRY and CDR2 is SYGVKD. V lost 10 bases to trimming and J lost 5 bases, with 12 bases between them. The CDR3 totals 12 residues. CDR3 sequence reads: CATQSRDNEQFF. The CDR3 nucleotides read TGTGCCACCCAATCTAGAGACAATGAGCAGTTCTTC.

The CDR3 is CASSGQGGYNEQFF. Here the CDR3 DNA reads TGTGCCAGCTCGGGACAGGGGGGCTACAATGAGCAGTTCTTC. J is TRBJ2-1 and V is TRBV7-3; TRBD1 matches 11 bases. The V gene end was trimmed by 8 bases and the J gene end by 3 bases; junction bases not matched to a gene: 3. Germline V gives CDR1 SGHTA, CDR2 FQGTGA. This CDR3 has 14 residues.

The chain combines TRBV5-4 with TRBJ2-7; TRBD2 agrees at 14 bases. The trim removed 4 bases at V and 3 bases at J, leaving 6 bases unmatched. CDR3 length: 16 residues. Germline V gene data show CDR1 as SGHNT and CDR2 as YYREEE (reference sequence). CDR3 DNA: TGTGCCAGCAGCCCGGGACTAGCGGGAGCCGACTACGAGCAGTACTTC. It codes for CASSPGLAGADYEQYF.

V usage is TRBV7-9 and J usage is TRBJ2-1, with D perhaps matching TRBD1 (6 bases). The V end lost 5 bases, the J end lost 7 bases, and 15 bases lay between the germline ends. Germline loops: CDR1 SEHNR, CDR2 FQNEAQ (reference sequence). This CDR3 is built from 14 residues. The CDR3 nucleotides read TGTGCCAGCAGCGGGACACCTCTCGAAAATGAGCAGTTCTTC. Protein: CASSGTPLENEQFF.

This clone was picked up a small number of times. This chain connects TRBV2 to TRBJ1-1; a possible D gene is TRBD1 (6 bases). Germline lookup yields CDR1 SNHLY and CDR2 FYNNEI. Trimming took off 10 bases at V and 0 bases at J, with 12 bases between the two ends. The CDR3 totals 13 residues. CDR3 residues: CAKKGGMNTEAFF. CDR3 DNA: TGTGCCAAAAAAGGGGGAATGAACACTGAAGCTTTCTTT.

V is TRBV19 and J is TRBJ2-7; maybe TRBD2 (5 bases). The CDR3 contains 13 residues. In germline, CDR1 is LNHDA, CDR2 SQIVND (reference sequence). Trimming removed 6 bases at V and 3 bases at J, with 12 bases between. The CDR3 sequence: CASSRFGGYEQYF. The CDR3 nucleotides are TGTGCCAGTAGCCGCTTTGGAGGCTACGAGCAGTACTTC.

CDR3 loop: CASSLSGGRFMNTEAFF. CDR3 in DNA: TGTGCCAGCAGTTTGTCAGGGGGCCGATTCATGAACACTGAAGCTTTCTTT. The rearrangement joins TRBV28 to TRBJ1-1; TRBD1 matches at 8 bases. This CDR3 comprises 17 residues. V dropped 3 bases and J dropped 0; count of bases not matched to a gene: 9. Germline CDR1 is MDHEN and CDR2 is SYDVKM.

The V gene is TRBV15, the J gene TRBJ1-2, with D possibly matching TRBD1 (5 bases). The CDR3 covers 17 residues. The V end lost 3 bases, the J end lost 2 bases, and 19 bases lay between the germline ends. CDR1 is LNHNV and CDR2 is YYDKDF in the germline V gene (reference sequence). CDR3 sequence reads: CATSSNPPGGLNYGYTF. For the CDR3, the DNA is TGTGCCACCAGCAGTAATCCCCCCGGGGGACTGAACTATGGCTACACCTTC.

Only a few counts were recorded for this clone. This rearrangement joins TRBV30 to TRBJ2-5; TRBD2 matches at 10 bases. Trimming took 4 bases from V and 5 from J; bases not matched to a gene: 4. The germline V gene has CDR1 GTSNPN and CDR2 SVGIG (reference sequence). The CDR3 sequence is 13 residues long. The CDR3 sequence: CAWIISGGETQYF. CDR3 coding DNA: TGTGCCTGGATTATTAGCGGGGGGGAGACCCAGTACTTC.

The V and J genes are TRBV30 and TRBJ1-1; D may be TRBD1 (5 bases). V dropped 2 bases and J dropped 1 base, with 17 bases sitting between them. The CDR3 has 16 amino acids. CDR1 is GTSNPN, CDR2 SVGIG, per germline (reference sequence). The CDR3 is CAWSPGAGVWNTEAFF. The CDR3 DNA follows: TGTGCCTGGAGTCCCGGCGCGGGGGTTTGGAACACTGAAGCTTTCTTT.

This clone has only one observation. The chain uses TRBV6-5 and TRBJ1-2, with D maybe TRBD1 (5 bases). Trimming removed 5 bases at V and 7 bases at J, with 11 bases between. Germline CDR1 and CDR2: MNHEY and SVGAGI. The CDR3 loop spans 12 amino acids. The CDR3 reads CASSRQGGGYTF. For the CDR3, the DNA is TGTGCCAGCAGTCGTCAGGGAGGTGGCTACACCTTC.

The chain combines TRBV4-3 with TRBJ1-3; D may be TRBD1 (5 bases). V dropped 0 bases and J dropped 0 bases, with 18 bases sitting between them. The CDR3 spans 19 residues. Germline CDR1 is LGHNA and CDR2 is YSLEER. CDR3 region: CASSQETSSRGFSGNTIYF. The DNA for the CDR3 is TGCGCCAGCAGCCAAGAAACGTCGTCGCGGGGCTTCTCTGGAAACACCATATATTTT.

CDR3 sequence (DNA): TGTGCCAGCAGCTCCAGACAACCCACAGATACGCAGTATTTT. Residues: CASSSRQPTDTQYF. V is TRBV7-2 and J is TRBJ2-3; D not certain. V lost 4 bases and J lost 2, with 10 bases in between. The V gene's germline CDR1 is SGHTA and CDR2 FQGNSA. The CDR3 has 14 amino acids.

As to this clone: Its ends do not fully match the called genes, so a read error is possible. The CDR3, as DNA: TGTGCCAGCAGCCGCCCGATCAGCGAGGGCTCAAACAGTCAGTACTTC. Translation: CASSRPISEGSNSQYF. The chain couples TRBV5-4 to TRBJ2-4; a weak D match, TRBD2 (5 bases). Germline lookup yields CDR1 SGHNT and CDR2 YYREEE (reference sequence). The CDR3 extends over 16 amino acids.

J is TRBJ1-2 and V is TRBV9, with 7 nucleotides matching TRBD1. V trimming: 4 bases; J trimming: 7 bases; junction bases outside the gene matches: 4. CDR1 and CDR2 (germline): SGDLS, YYNGEE. The CDR3 covers 12 residues. CDR3 residues: CASSSDRVGYTF. In DNA, the CDR3 is TGTGCCAGCAGCTCAGACAGGGTTGGCTACACCTTC.

This clone was seen a few times. This chain connects TRBV7-6 to TRBJ2-2, with D possibly TRBD2 on 5 matching bases. CDR3 length: 17 residues. V lost 1 base, J lost 4 bases, and 16 bases lay in between. From germline, CDR1 is SGHVS and CDR2 FNYEAQ. CDR3 sequence: CASSLVGGPPGTGELFF. CDR3 nucleotides: TGTGCCAGCAGCTTAGTCGGAGGCCCCCCGGGCACCGGGGAGCTGTTTTTT.

The rearrangement joins TRBV7-3 to TRBJ2-5, with TRBD2 identical over 10 bases. With V trimmed by 4 bases and J by 1 base, 6 bases remained unmatched. The CDR3 spans 16 residues. CDR1 SGHTA and CDR2 FQGTGA come from the germline V gene. The CDR3 protein is CASSYSVAGGQETQYF. CDR3 nucleotides: TGTGCCAGCAGCTACAGCGTAGCGGGGGGCCAAGAGACCCAGTACTTC. Supplemented by reference TRBV7-3 and TRBJ2-5, the full variable domain reads GAGVSQTPSNKVTEKGKYVELRCDPISGHTALYWYRQSLGQGPEFLIYFQGTGAADDSGLPNDRFFAVRPEGSVSTLKIQRTERGDSAVYLCASSYSVAGGQETQYFGPGTRLLVL.

Only one count was recorded for this clone. V gene TRBV28 combines with J gene TRBJ1-1; D is unresolved. There are 13 residues in the CDR3. Germline V gives CDR1 MDHEN, CDR2 SYDVKM. V was cut by 6 bases and J by 6 bases, with 14 bases left in between. This CDR3 reads CASRSSFFAEAFF. The CDR3 nucleotides are TGTGCCAGCAGGTCTAGTTTCTTTGCTGAAGCTTTCTTT.

The chain recombines TRBV10-2 with TRBJ1-2; D gene uncertain. Germline CDR1 reads WSHSY; CDR2 reads SAAADI. The length of the CDR3 is 12 residues. V was shortened by 5 bases and J by 3 bases, with 7 bases between the two germline ends. CDR3 nucleotide sequence: TGCGCCAGCAGTTTCCGGGACTATGGCTACACCTTC. As protein: CASSFRDYGYTF.

The rearrangement links TRBV7-2 to TRBJ2-1; possible D gene TRBD1, 6 bases. The germline V gene encodes CDR1 SGHTA and CDR2 FQGNSA. The CDR3 has 15 amino acids. The ends were cut back, 0 bases at V and 2 bases at J, with 8 bases in the middle. CDR3 coding DNA: TGTGCCAGCAGCTTAGCGGGGGCCCCCTACAATGAGCAGTTCTTC. This translates into CASSLAGAPYNEQFF.

The gene calls are TRBV9 and TRBJ2-7; the match to TRBD2 covers 11 bases. CDR1 is SGDLS, CDR2 YYNGEE, per germline. CDR3 length equals 15 residues. J was trimmed by 7 bases and V by 3 bases; bases with no gene match: 9. CDR3 nucleotides: TGTGCCAGCAGCGGGGGCCTAGCGGGAGGAGGGGAGCAGTACTTC. Its translation is CASSGGLAGGGEQYF.

This clone was seen a few times. The V call is TRBV7-9, the J call TRBJ1-1; possibly TRBD1 for D (5 bases). Trimming removed 3 bases from V and 4 bases from J, with 12 bases in between. Germline V gene data show CDR1 as SEHNR and CDR2 as FQNEAQ (reference sequence). This CDR3 spans 14 amino acids. CDR3 bases: TGTGCCAGCAGCTTGCCGGGGGGTGTCACTGAAGCTTTCTTT. The encoded protein is CASSLPGGVTEAFF.